The 14 T cell receptor beta chains below were found in one sample sequenced in a study of beta chain features in type 1 diabetes. The study reverse transcribed the entire isolated RNA, so it sequenced expressed TCRB transcripts. TCRdb's copy holds only in-frame clones and misses some; the assay was immunoSEQ multiplex PCR. Here the sample spans 400,000 to 600,000 clones, about 30% being singletons. The sample was naive CD4+ T cells from blood. These TCRs come from a man younger than 35 in good health.

This chain links TRBV6-6 with TRBJ2-7, with a weak D call TRBD1 (6 bases). Germline CDR1 is MNHNY and CDR2 is SVGAGI (reference sequence). The CDR3 covers 16 residues. V lost 2 bases and J lost 0, with 14 bases in between. The DNA for the CDR3 is TGTGCCAGCAGTTACCATCCGGACAGCCTCTCCTACGAGCAGTACTTC. Protein sequence: CASSYHPDSLSYEQYF.

The chain is built from TRBV29-1 and TRBJ1-1, with D perhaps matching TRBD1 (6 bases). V lost 2 bases to trimming and J lost 0 bases, with 10 bases between them. Germline V gene data show CDR1 as SQVTM and CDR2 as ANQGSEA. The CDR3 has 14 residues. This CDR3 is CSVELGGLNTEAFF. CDR3 DNA sequence: TGCAGCGTTGAATTGGGGGGCTTGAACACTGAAGCTTTCTTT.

This clone was seen a single time. The same CDR3 can be traced to other DNA sequences in this sample. The gene calls are TRBV30 and TRBJ2-5, with D perhaps being TRBD1 or TRBD2 (6 bases each). Germline CDR1 is GTSNPN and CDR2 is SVGIG (reference sequence). Between the trimmed V and J ends, which lost 2 bases and 5 bases, there was a span of 9 bases. The length of the CDR3 is 12 residues. CDR3 amino acids: CAWSKGGETQYF. The CDR3 DNA sequence: TGTGCCTGGAGTAAAGGGGGGGAGACCCAGTACTTC. The whole variable domain, filled in from reference TRBV30 and TRBJ2-5, reads SQTIHQWPATLVQPVGSPLSLECTVEGTSNPNLYWYRQAAGRGLQLLFYSVGIGQISSEVPQNLSASRPQDRQFILSSKKLLLSDSGFYLCAWSKGGETQYFGPGTRLLVL.

V is TRBV25-1 and J is TRBJ2-7; no firm D call. Germline V gene lookup returns CDR1 MGHDK and CDR2 SYGVNS. Trimming took 3 bases from V and 2 from J, leaving 5 bases between them. The CDR3 spans 12 residues. The CDR3 DNA follows: TGTGCCAGCAGTGACAGAACCTACGAGCAGTACTTC. Amino acids: CASSDRTYEQYF.

This clone has more than one count but fewer than ten. The J gene is TRBJ2-5, the V gene TRBV5-5; the match to TRBD2 covers 11 bases. Germline V gives CDR1 SGHKS, CDR2 YYEKEE (reference sequence). The CDR3 spans 15 residues. J gave up 11 bases and V 4 bases, and 13 bases lay outside the gene matches. CDR3 DNA sequence: TGTGCCAGCAGCCCCGATTGGACTAGCGGGCTAGAGCAGTACTTC. This codes for CASSPDWTSGLEQYF.

This clone was counted between two and nine times. The chain couples TRBV29-1 to TRBJ1-1, with a tentative D call TRBD1 (5 bases). Germline V gene data show CDR1 as SQVTM and CDR2 as ANQGSEA. The CDR3 contains 14 residues. The V end was cut by 1 base, the J end by 0 bases, with 9 bases between. DNA of the CDR3: TGCAGCGTTGAAGGACAGCCGATGAACACTGAAGCTTTCTTT. Amino acid sequence: CSVEGQPMNTEAFF.

V gene TRBV6-6 combines with J gene TRBJ2-7; TRBD2 aligns across 7 bases. V lost 5 bases to trimming and J lost 0 bases; unmatched junction nucleotides: 10. Per the germline V gene, CDR1 is MNHNY and CDR2 is SVGAGI (reference sequence). The CDR3 contains 16 residues. The CDR3 protein is CASSNPARGSSYEQYF. Here the CDR3 DNA reads TGTGCCAGCAGTAACCCTGCGCGGGGGTCCTCCTACGAGCAGTACTTC.

A single count supports this clone. This chain connects TRBV7-2 to TRBJ1-1, with a weak D call TRBD1 (6 bases). This CDR3 region has 15 residues. V was cut by 4 bases and J by 4 bases, with 16 bases left in between. Germline CDR1 SGHTA, CDR2 FQGNSA. The CDR3 DNA reads TGTGCCAGCAGCTCCCATAACAGGGCCGGCACTGAAGCTTTCTTT. Protein sequence: CASSSHNRAGTEAFF.

This clone was recorded a few times. The rearrangement uses TRBV14 and TRBJ2-1; perhaps TRBD1 as D (5 bases). Germline assignment: CDR1 SGHDN and CDR2 FVKESK. CDR3 length equals 16 residues. Deletions cut 0 bases from V and 8 bases from J, with 17 bases between. The CDR3 sequence is CASSQDLRSGAYEQFF. In DNA, the CDR3 is TGTGCCAGCAGCCAAGATCTTAGGTCTGGGGCCTATGAGCAGTTCTTC.

This clone turned up a few times. This rearrangement joins TRBV30 to TRBJ1-3, with D unclear. CDR3 length: 13 residues. V gave up 1 base and J gave up 4 bases, with 8 bases separating them. Germline CDR1 and CDR2: GTSNPN and SVGIG (reference sequence). The CDR3 DNA follows: TGTGCCTGGAGTGAACAGCTGGGAAACACCATATATTTT. It is translated as CAWSEQLGNTIYF.

This sequence joins TRBV5-1 and TRBJ2-1; 10 nucleotides line up with TRBD2. Germline V gene lookup returns CDR1 SGHRS and CDR2 YFSETQ. The CDR3 extends over 13 amino acids. Trimming at V came to 5 bases and at J to 16 bases, leaving 12 bases not matched to a gene. CDR3 sequence: CASRPGTSEGKFF. In nucleotides, the CDR3 is TGCGCCAGCAGACCCGGGACTAGCGAAGGGAAATTCTTC.

The chain combines TRBV10-3 with TRBJ2-3; 11 nucleotides match TRBD2. The CDR3 consists of 15 residues. The germline gives CDR1 ENHRY, CDR2 SYGVKD. Trimming cost V 2 bases and J 5 bases; bases outside gene matches: 3. The CDR3 sequence is CAISEGTSGKDTQYF. The CDR3 nucleotides read TGTGCCATCAGTGAGGGGACTAGCGGAAAAGATACGCAGTATTTT.

The CDR3 loop is CASSSHRLAGYNEQFF. For the CDR3, the DNA is TGTGCCAGCAGTTCCCATAGACTAGCGGGGTACAATGAGCAGTTCTTC. This chain links TRBV6-5 with TRBJ2-1, with 11 bases matching TRBD2. The CDR3 loop spans 16 amino acids. Germline V gene data show CDR1 as MNHEY and CDR2 as SVGAGI. After removal of 4 bases from V and 4 bases from J, the junction contained 6 bases not matched to a gene.

This chain joins TRBV27 and TRBJ2-1; D remains ambiguous. The CDR3 length is 13 residues. Germline lookup yields CDR1 MNHEY and CDR2 SMNVEV (reference sequence). Trimming shortened V by 6 bases and J by 3 bases, and 9 bases separated the two germline ends. The CDR3, as DNA: TGTGCCAGCAGGCCCTGGGGCTACAATGAGCAGTTCTTC. It encodes CASRPWGYNEQFF.